These T cell receptor beta chains were read from a single sample in a study of beta chain features in type 1 diabetes. Profiling relied on immunoSEQ multiplex PCR, and the TCRdb table lists in-frame clones only, not all of them. The table has some 170,000 clones, 63% seen once. The sample taken for sequencing was naive CD4+ T cells from blood. The receptor source for this set is a man aged 25 to 40 with type 1 diabetes. Each CDR3 is given with its conserved first and last residue. D genes are given only for firm matches. Size tells how often a clone was seen (once, few, many) or the class of an expanded clone, and some rows leave it out.

v_gene	abundance	j_gene	d_gene	CDR3aa	CDR3nt
TRBV29-1	.	TRBJ2-5	.	CSALTVQETQYF	TGCAGCGCCTTGACGGTTCAAGAGACCCAGTACTTC
TRBV30	.	TRBJ2-3	.	CAWSARGYLTDTQYF	TGTGCCTGGAGTGCGAGGGGCTACCTCACAGATACGCAGTATTTT
TRBV30	few	TRBJ1-5	.	CAWSRDNQPQHF	TGTGCCTGGAGCAGGGACAATCAGCCCCAGCATTTT
TRBV18	once	TRBJ2-1	TRBD2	CASSVTSDDVYNEQFF	TGTGCCAGCTCAGTTACTAGCGACGACGTATACAATGAGCAGTTCTTC
TRBV7-9	few	TRBJ1-1	.	CASGIRENTEAFF	TGTGCCAGCGGTATTAGGGAGAACACTGAAGCTTTCTTT
TRBV4-3	.	TRBJ1-1	.	CASSQRGAVNTEAFF	TGCGCCAGCAGCCAAAGGGGGGCCGTGAACACTGAAGCTTTCTTT
TRBV10-3	.	TRBJ2-5	TRBD2	CATGTSGYQETQYF	TGTGCCACCGGGACTAGCGGGTACCAAGAGACCCAGTACTTC
TRBV29-1	few	TRBJ2-5	TRBD2	CSVDFLAGGETQYF	TGCAGCGTTGATTTCCTAGCGGGGGGAGAGACCCAGTACTTC
TRBV30	.	TRBJ1-1	.	CAWGKGVDYTEAFF	TGTGCCTGGGGAAAGGGGGTAGACTACACTGAAGCTTTCTTT
TRBV29-1	.	TRBJ2-5	.	CSVGGPRETQYF	TGCAGCGTAGGGGGGCCCCGGGAGACCCAGTACTTC
TRBV6-1	few	TRBJ1-5	.	CASSESEAQPQHF	TGTGCCAGCAGTGAATCAGAAGCTCAGCCCCAGCATTTT
TRBV7-2	once	TRBJ2-1	.	CASSLPDGFSYNEQFF	TGTGCCAGCAGCCTACCGGACGGTTTTTCCTACAATGAGCAGTTCTTC
TRBV30	.	TRBJ2-5	TRBD1	CAWSTTGGGETQYF	TGTGCCTGGAGTACGACAGGGGGCGGGGAGACCCAGTACTTC
TRBV5-1	few	TRBJ2-7	TRBD2	CASSPSGGQGFYEQYF	TGCGCCAGCAGCCCATCGGGAGGACAAGGATTCTACGAGCAGTACTTC
TRBV11-2	.	TRBJ1-1	.	CASSFEVTEAFF	TGTGCCAGCAGCTTCGAAGTAACTGAAGCTTTCTTT
TRBV29-1	.	TRBJ1-4	.	CSVGRARNEKLFF	TGCAGCGTTGGCCGGGCCCGAAATGAAAAACTGTTTTTT
TRBV7-2	.	TRBJ2-3	.	CASNWGIFTDTQYF	TGTGCCAGCAACTGGGGAATCTTCACAGATACGCAGTATTTT
TRBV20-1	once	TRBJ2-1	.	CSARDVNEQFF	TGCAGTGCTAGAGATGTGAATGAGCAGTTCTTC
TRBV2	.	TRBJ1-6	.	CASEGINSPLHF	TGTGCCAGCGAGGGGATAAATTCACCCCTCCACTTT
TRBV7-7	.	TRBJ2-3	.	CASSLGTPPGDTQYF	TGTGCCAGCAGCTTGGGGACTCCCCCCGGAGATACGCAGTATTTT
TRBV29-1	.	TRBJ2-3	TRBD1	CSVILGQPTDTQYF	TGCAGCGTTATACTGGGACAGCCCACAGATACGCAGTATTTT
TRBV19	.	TRBJ2-7	.	CASSIGSVNEQYF	TGTGCCAGTAGTATCGGCAGCGTGAACGAGCAGTACTTC
TRBV11-2	once	TRBJ2-3	TRBD1	CASSWRQGSDTQYF	TGTGCCAGCAGCTGGAGACAGGGGTCAGATACGCAGTATTTT
TRBV5-4	.	TRBJ1-1	.	CASSLGQRDTEAFF	TGTGCCAGCAGCTTGGGACAAAGAGACACTGAAGCTTTCTTT
TRBV29-1	few	TRBJ2-7	.	CSVHGAGNYEQYF	TGCAGCGTCCACGGCGCAGGCAACTACGAGCAGTACTTC
TRBV7-9	.	TRBJ2-1	.	CASSLASQNNEQFF	TGTGCCAGCAGCTTAGCGTCACAGAACAATGAGCAGTTCTTC
TRBV23-1	.	TRBJ2-7	.	CASSHPPKERIYF	TGCGCCAGCAGTCATCCCCCCAAGGAGAGGATATACTTC
TRBV25-1	.	TRBJ2-1	TRBD1	CASTIDSGTGVYNEQFF	TGTGCCAGCACTATAGATTCCGGGACAGGGGTTTACAATGAGCAGTTCTTC
TRBV2	.	TRBJ2-1	.	CASSSSGLQKVF	TGTGCCAGCAGTTCTTCAGGACTACAGAAGGTCTTC
TRBV9	.	TRBJ1-5	.	CASSAEGISNQPQHF	TGTGCCAGCAGCGCAGAAGGGATTAGCAATCAGCCCCAGCATTTT
TRBV7-9	once	TRBJ2-3	TRBD2	CASSPRGVRENTQYF	TGTGCCAGCAGTCCGCGGGGGGTCCGAGAGAATACGCAGTATTTT
TRBV4-2	few	TRBJ2-7	TRBD1	CASSGGHPGQGYEQYF	TGTGCCAGCAGCGGGGGACACCCGGGACAGGGCTACGAGCAGTACTTC
TRBV4-3	.	TRBJ2-2	TRBD2	CASSRERGLGGELFF	TGCGCCAGCAGCCGAGAGCGGGGTCTGGGCGGGGAGCTGTTTTTT
TRBV29-1	.	TRBJ1-2	.	CSVGDGLWDYTF	TGCAGCGTTGGGGACGGCCTTTGGGACTACACCTTC
TRBV4-3	once	TRBJ1-4	TRBD1	CASRQGQKSSANEKLFF	TGCGCCAGCCGGCAGGGACAGAAGTCCTCAGCTAATGAAAAACTGTTTTTT
TRBV4-3	few	TRBJ2-6	.	CASSHVGGANVLTF	TGCGCCAGCAGCCACGTGGGTGGGGCCAACGTCCTGACTTTC
TRBV28	.	TRBJ2-1	TRBD1	CASRTGTGTYNEQFF	TGTGCCAGCAGAACCGGGACAGGGACCTACAATGAGCAGTTCTTC
TRBV7-9	.	TRBJ2-4	.	CASSQNRVWDF	TGTGCCAGCAGCCAGAACAGGGTTTGGGACTTC
TRBV7-2	.	TRBJ1-4	.	CASSSIWTEKLFF	TGTGCCAGCAGCTCGATTTGGACTGAAAAACTGTTTTTT
TRBV9	.	TRBJ2-2	.	CASSAPTPTDTGELFF	TGTGCCAGCAGCGCACCGACCCCCACGGACACCGGGGAGCTGTTTTTT
TRBV5-1	.	TRBJ2-7	.	CASSSMNEQYF	TGCGCCAGCAGCTCGATGAACGAGCAGTACTTC
TRBV30	few	TRBJ2-7	TRBD2	CAWSPQRTSGGPGYEQYF	TGTGCCTGGAGTCCACAGAGGACTAGCGGGGGGCCGGGCTACGAGCAGTACTTC
TRBV4-3	.	TRBJ2-6	.	CASSQGLSGANVLTF	TGCGCCAGCAGCCAAGGGTTATCCGGGGCCAACGTCCTGACTTTC
TRBV6-6	.	TRBJ2-3	.	CASLARSTDTQYF	TGTGCCAGCCTAGCGAGGAGCACAGATACGCAGTATTTT
TRBV7-9	.	TRBJ1-5	.	CASSQNQGNQPQHF	TGTGCCAGCAGCCAAAACCAGGGCAATCAGCCCCAGCATTTT
TRBV14	.	TRBJ2-5	TRBD1	CASSQDREGSETQYF	TGTGCCAGCAGCCAGGACAGGGAAGGGAGTGAGACCCAGTACTTC
TRBV30	.	TRBJ1-6	TRBD1	CAGDRVHNPLHF	TGTGCCGGGGACAGGGTTCACAATCCCCTCCACTTT
TRBV30	.	TRBJ2-1	TRBD1	CAWRSGTGNNEQFF	TGTGCCTGGAGATCCGGGACAGGGAACAATGAGCAGTTCTTC
TRBV7-2	.	TRBJ1-1	TRBD1	CASSSQGGTEAFF	TGTGCCAGCAGCTCACAGGGGGGCACTGAAGCTTTCTTT
TRBV7-2	.	TRBJ1-1	.	CASRRTTGGGTEAFF	TGTGCCAGCAGACGCACTACCGGTGGGGGCACTGAAGCTTTCTTT
TRBV7-9	.	TRBJ2-4	.	CASSSLGQRVNIQYF	TGTGCCAGCAGCTCTTTGGGGCAAAGGGTAAACATTCAGTACTTC
TRBV7-2	.	TRBJ2-3	.	CASSLAAGTPTDTQYF	TGTGCCAGCAGCTTAGCTGCGGGGACTCCCACAGATACGCAGTATTTT